Listed here is a single T cell receptor beta chain. The antigen remains unidentified. The data belong to a study of T cell responses to AZD1222 COVID-19 vaccine. Findings and limits, study-wide: At study baseline, merely several AZD1222 recipients were seropositive. In the spike-specific TCR repertoire, nearly half reportedly target unmutated variant regions. Dominant CD4 TCR responses targeted spike regions 160-218 and 743-854.

Pooled samples include second doses given at about 4 or 12 weeks. Libraries were prepared by immunoSEQ multiplex PCR; TCRdb keeps only in-frame clonotypes and omits some of them. The sample shows fewer than 130,000 clones, 70% to 90% of them seen only once. Trimming removed 0 bases at V and 0 bases at J, with 11 bases between. Germline CDR1 and CDR2: LGHNA and YSLEER. CDR3 length equals 16 residues. The chain links TRBV4-3 to TRBJ1-2, with unresolved D. Sequenced material: peripheral blood, taken 28 days after the second AZD1222 dose. The source is an adult who received the AZD1222 COVID-19 vaccine. CDR3: CASSQDWTFSNYGYTF. DNA of the CDR3: TGCGCCAGCAGCCAAGATTGGACGTTTTCTAACTATGGCTACACCTTC.